This T cell receptor beta chain appears in the sequencing data of a study of early T cells in non-severe SARS-CoV-2 infection. The overall study: Sequencing used unsorted whole-blood bulk RNA, so chains lack pairing.

Study results and limitations: Anti-spike CD8 responses were favored by VDJdb matching, which missed private and CD4 specificities.

This clonotype appeared many times. As yet, its antigen is unknown. The CDR3 sequence is 17 residues long. Germline lookup yields CDR1 ENHRY and CDR2 SYGVKD. The junction had 13 bases not matched to a gene; V was cut back by 4 bases and J by 4 bases. Individual cDNA molecules received unique molecular identifiers during library preparation. One entry per CDR3 protein, called by TCRdb with MiXCR from the 5' RACE reads. The sample holds about 27,000 distinct CDR3 sequences, about 4% seen once. The TCR originated in an adult who was a healthcare worker with PCR-confirmed SARS-CoV-2 infection or an uninfected control (not recorded which). J is TRBJ2-7 and V is TRBV10-3; 10 bases are shared with TRBD1. Sequences were obtained from whole blood. This CDR3 is CAISGTGGTSGPYEQYV. The CDR3 region has the DNA TGTGCCATCAGTGGGACAGGGGGGACTAGTGGACCTTACGAGCAGTACGTC.